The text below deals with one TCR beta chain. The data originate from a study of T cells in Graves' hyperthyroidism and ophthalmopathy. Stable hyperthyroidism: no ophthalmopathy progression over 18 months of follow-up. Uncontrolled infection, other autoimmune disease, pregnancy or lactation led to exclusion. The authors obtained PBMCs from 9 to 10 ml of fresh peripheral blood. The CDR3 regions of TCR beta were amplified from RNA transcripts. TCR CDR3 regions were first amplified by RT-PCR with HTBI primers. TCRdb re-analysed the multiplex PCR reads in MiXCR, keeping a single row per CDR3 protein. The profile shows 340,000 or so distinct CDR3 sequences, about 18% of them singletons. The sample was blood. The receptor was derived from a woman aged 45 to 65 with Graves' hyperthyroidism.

CDR3 coding DNA: TGCGCCAGCAGCCCGGGGGGTATTAGCGTCCTTGAGCAGTTCTTC. Its translation is CASSPGGISVLEQFF. V usage is TRBV4-1 and J usage is TRBJ2-1; TRBD2 matches at 7 bases. The germline gives CDR1 MGHRA, CDR2 YSYEKL. V shed 4 bases, J shed 9 bases, and the junction held 12 bases outside the gene matches. The CDR3 consists of 15 residues.